The rows below give T cell receptor beta chains drawn from one sample of a study of Ad26.COV2.S vaccination and SARS-CoV-2 variants. Some clones are missing from TCRdb's copy, which holds only in-frame ones; the method was immunoSEQ multiplex PCR. Of hundreds of thousands of clones in the sample, 89% were seen once. This specimen consisted of peripheral blood, obtained in a trial of Ad26.COV2.S vaccine versus placebo. These receptors came from a person aged 18 to 59 who received the Ad26.COV2.S COVID-19 vaccine or a placebo. Each CDR3 is given with its conserved first and last residue. Fields, in order: clone size, J gene, V gene, D gene, CDR3 DNA, CDR3 protein. D genes are given only for firm matches. Some rows have no size entry. The others give once, few or many, or a class for an expanded clone.

>.|TRBJ1-1|TRBV29-1|.
TGCAGCGGGTGGGGCTGGGGCGATAGCACTGAAGCTTTCTTT
CSGWGWGDSTEAFF
>.|TRBJ1-5|TRBV19|.
TGTGCCAGTAGGGGCAGGGGAATATGGCAGCCCCAGCATTTT
CASRGRGIWQPQHF
>.|TRBJ2-7|TRBV7-9|.
TGTGCCAGCAGCTTTGGGGATTACGAGCAGTACTTC
CASSFGDYEQYF
>.|TRBJ1-1|TRBV7-6|.
TGTGCCAGCAGCTTAGGAACAGGTCTGAACACTGAAGCTTTCTTT
CASSLGTGLNTEAFF
>once|TRBJ1-1|TRBV6-2/TRBV6-3|.
TGTGCCAGCAGTTACTCGTTGGGGAGAAGAAACACTGAAGCTTTCTTT
CASSYSLGRRNTEAFF
>.|TRBJ1-5|TRBV19|.
TGTGCCAGTCAAGGACAGCCCTATCAGCCCCAGCATTTT
CASQGQPYQPQHF
>.|TRBJ1-2|TRBV11-2|TRBD1
TGTGCCAGCAGCTCCGTCGCAGGGGGCAACAATGGCTATGGCTACACCTTC
CASSSVAGGNNGYGYTF
>.|TRBJ2-2|TRBV6-5|.
TGTGCCAGCAGTTATTTGTTAAGGAACACCGGGGAGCTGTTTTTT
CASSYLLRNTGELFF
>.|TRBJ2-5|TRBV24-1|TRBD2
TGTGCCACCAGTGATGCAACTAGCGGGAAAGAGACCCAGTACTTC
CATSDATSGKETQYF
>once|TRBJ2-1|TRBV11-2|TRBD1
TGTGCCAGCAGCATAATACAGGGGTCACTATACAATGAGCAGTTCTTC
CASSIIQGSLYNEQFF
>.|TRBJ1-1|TRBV13|.
TGTGCCAGCAGCCTGGGGAACACTGAAGCTTTCTTT
CASSLGNTEAFF
>.|TRBJ2-2|TRBV21-1|.
TGTGCCAGTCGACCCAACACCGGGGAGCTGTTTTTT
CASRPNTGELFF
>.|TRBJ1-2|TRBV19|TRBD1
TGTGCCAGTAGCACAGGGGAGGGCTACACCTTC
CASSTGEGYTF
>.|TRBJ1-6|TRBV11-3|TRBD1
TGTGCCAGCAGCTTGGGACAGGGAAATTCACCCCTCCACTTT
CASSLGQGNSPLHF
>once|TRBJ2-7|TRBV7-8|.
TGTGCCAGCAGCTCTGGACTCTCCTACGAGCAGTACTTC
CASSSGLSYEQYF
>.|TRBJ2-7|TRBV7-2|.
TGTGCCAGCAGCTTCACCGGCTCCTACGAGCAGTACTTC
CASSFTGSYEQYF
>.|TRBJ1-5|TRBV4-2|TRBD1
TGTGCCAGCAGCCAACCGCAGGGGGGGAATCAGCCCCAGCATTTT
CASSQPQGGNQPQHF
>.|TRBJ2-5|TRBV5-6|.
TGTGCCAGCAGCTTGTTCAGGGGGGTTGAGACCCAGTACTTC
CASSLFRGVETQYF
>.|TRBJ1-1|TRBV5-1|.
TGCGCCAGCAGCTTGGAAACGGGACACTCGAACACTGAAGCTTTCTTT
CASSLETGHSNTEAFF
>.|TRBJ1-5|TRBV19|.
TGTGCCAGTAGGCTGACAGGAGTCAGCAATCAGCCCCAGCATTTT
CASRLTGVSNQPQHF
>.|TRBJ1-5|TRBV5-6|TRBD1
TGTGCCAGCAGCTGGACAGGGGGCGCGGGCAATCAGCCCCAGCATTTT
CASSWTGGAGNQPQHF
>.|TRBJ2-3|TRBV24-1|.
TGTGCCACCATGGGCAGGGGTTCGGATACGCAGTATTTT
CATMGRGSDTQYF
>.|TRBJ2-5|TRBV11-2|.
TGTGCCAGCAGCTTCGGCGGAGAGGGGGGGACCCAGTACTTC
CASSFGGEGGTQYF
>.|TRBJ2-7|TRBV25-1|TRBD1
TGTGCCAGCACGGACAGGAGCTACGAGCAGTACTTC
CASTDRSYEQYF
>.|TRBJ2-2|TRBV5-1|TRBD1
TGCGCCAGCAGCTCCGGGGACAGGGGGCGCACGGGGGAGCTGTTTTTT
CASSSGDRGRTGELFF
>.|TRBJ2-7|TRBV6-6|.
TGTGCCAGCGGGGCGGGCTACTACGAGCAGTACTTC
CASGAGYYEQYF
>.|TRBJ2-3|TRBV5-5|TRBD1
TGTGCCAGCAGTGACAGGGGTAGCACAGATACGCAGTATTTT
CASSDRGSTDTQYF
>once|TRBJ2-3|TRBV19|.
TGTGCCAGTATCGGCACAGATACGCAGTATTTT
CASIGTDTQYF
>.|TRBJ2-7|TRBV7-6|TRBD2
TGTGCCAGCAGCCTCCGACTAGCAGCGTCCTACGAGCAGTACTTC
CASSLRLAASYEQYF
>.|TRBJ2-1|TRBV1|.
TGCACCAGCAGCCAAGTTCGAGGGGGCCACCGGAATGAGCAGTTCTTC
CTSSQVRGGHRNEQFF
>.|TRBJ2-4|TRBV2|.
TGTGCCAGCAAGGAGGGAGGACTAGCCAAAAACATTCAGTACTTC
CASKEGGLAKNIQYF
>.|TRBJ2-1|TRBV7-6|TRBD2
TGTGCCAGCAGCTTAGCGGGGGAACTAGCGGAGGGGGTTGAGCAGTTCTTC
CASSLAGELAEGVEQFF
>.|TRBJ1-6|TRBV6-2/TRBV6-3|TRBD1
TGTGCCAGCAGTTCGGGACAGGGGGCGCGGGGATATAATTCACCCCTCCACTTT
CASSSGQGARGYNSPLHF
>.|TRBJ2-5|TRBV24-1|TRBD1
TGTGCCACCAGTGATCTAGACAGGGGTATTGAGACCCAGTACTTC
CATSDLDRGIETQYF
>once|TRBJ2-1|TRBV24-1|.
TGTGCCACCAGTGACCGCGTCCGGGACTTTAACTACAATGAGCAGTTCTTC
CATSDRVRDFNYNEQFF
>.|TRBJ2-1|TRBV6-5|.
TGTGCCAGCTCCGAGGGCGCGAGCTCCTACAATGAGCAGTTCTTC
CASSEGASSYNEQFF
>.|TRBJ2-2|TRBV7-9|.
TGTGCCAGCAGCTTATTGAACACCGGGGAGCTGTTTTTT
CASSLLNTGELFF
>.|TRBJ2-3|TRBV7-9|TRBD1
TGTGCCAGCAGCTTGGGACAGCCTAGCACAGATACGCAGTATTTT
CASSLGQPSTDTQYF
>.|TRBJ1-5|TRBV19|.
TGTGCCAGTAGTTCAGGGGTCATCAGCAATCAGCCCCAGCATTTT
CASSSGVISNQPQHF
>.|TRBJ2-2|TRBV7-2|.
TGTGCCAGCAGCTTAGTGGTCAGGACGTACCCCGGGGAGCTGTTTTTT
CASSLVVRTYPGELFF
>.|TRBJ2-7|TRBV11-2|TRBD1
TGTGCCAGCAGCCGCTGGGGACAGGGGACCTACGAGCAGTACTTC
CASSRWGQGTYEQYF
>.|TRBJ2-1|TRBV5-6|.
TGTGCCAGCAGCCGAAGGGGGGGCTCCTACAATGAGCAGTTCTTC
CASSRRGGSYNEQFF
>once|TRBJ2-5|TRBV6-2/TRBV6-3|TRBD2
TGTGCCAGCAGTTTCAGCGGGACTAGCGGGAGAGGACAAGAGACCCAGTACTTC
CASSFSGTSGRGQETQYF
>.|TRBJ2-7|TRBV30|.
TGTGCCTGGAGTGTAAAATACGAGCAGTACTTC
CAWSVKYEQYF
>.|TRBJ2-5|TRBV6-2/TRBV6-3|TRBD1
TGTGCCAGCAGTACACGGACAGGCGGGCCCCGGGAGACCCAGTACTTC
CASSTRTGGPRETQYF
>.|TRBJ1-2|TRBV2|.
TGTGCCAGTACGGGGGACCTCAACATGGGCTACACCTTC
CASTGDLNMGYTF
>.|TRBJ1-6|TRBV3-1/TRBV3-2|.
TGTGCCAGCAGCCCCCAGGGGTATAATTCACCCCTCCACTTT
CASSPQGYNSPLHF
>.|TRBJ1-5|TRBV6-5|.
TGTGCCAGCAGTCATCTACGGGGGCAGCCCCAGCATTTT
CASSHLRGQPQHF
>.|TRBJ1-2|TRBV6-2/TRBV6-3|.
TGTGCCAGCAGGCCTACCGGGACATCGGACTATGGCTACACCTTC
CASRPTGTSDYGYTF
>.|TRBJ1-3|TRBV5-1|.
TGCGCCAGCAGCCCCGGGACTTACTCTGGAAACACCATATATTTT
CASSPGTYSGNTIYF
>few|TRBJ1-2|TRBV18|.
TGTGCCAGCTCACCACCAGGGCATGGCTACACCTTC
CASSPPGHGYTF
>.|TRBJ2-7|TRBV24-1|TRBD2
TGTGCCACCAGTGATCCCTTGACTAGCGTGGACGAGCAGTACTTC
CATSDPLTSVDEQYF
>.|TRBJ1-1|TRBV6-2/TRBV6-3|.
TGTGCCAGCAGTTCCGGGGGGGTAGTGTACACTGAAGCTTTCTTT
CASSSGGVVYTEAFF
>.|TRBJ2-3|TRBV9|TRBD2
TGTGCCAGCAGCTCCAGACTAGCAGCTAGCACAGATACGCAGTATTTT
CASSSRLAASTDTQYF
>.|TRBJ1-1|TRBV6-5|.
TGTGCCAGCAGACCCCCACGGAACACTGAAGCTTTCTTT
CASRPPRNTEAFF